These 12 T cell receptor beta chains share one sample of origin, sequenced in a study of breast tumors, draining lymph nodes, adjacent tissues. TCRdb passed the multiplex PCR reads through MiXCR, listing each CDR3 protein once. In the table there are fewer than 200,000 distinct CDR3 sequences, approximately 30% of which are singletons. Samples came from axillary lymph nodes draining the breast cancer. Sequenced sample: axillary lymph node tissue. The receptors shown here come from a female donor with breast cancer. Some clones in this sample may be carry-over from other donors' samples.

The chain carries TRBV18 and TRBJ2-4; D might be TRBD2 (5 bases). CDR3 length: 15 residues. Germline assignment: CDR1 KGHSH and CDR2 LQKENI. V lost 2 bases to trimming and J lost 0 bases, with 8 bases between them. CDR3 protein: CASSPREIAKNIQYF. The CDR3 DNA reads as TGTGCCAGCTCACCAAGGGAGATAGCCAAAAACATTCAGTACTTC. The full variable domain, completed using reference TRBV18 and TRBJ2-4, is NAGVMQNPRHLVRRRGQEARLRCSPMKGHSHVYWYRQLPEEGLKFMVYLQKENIIDESGMPKERFSAEFPKEGPSILRIQQVVRGDSAAYFCASSPREIAKNIQYFGAGTRLSVL.

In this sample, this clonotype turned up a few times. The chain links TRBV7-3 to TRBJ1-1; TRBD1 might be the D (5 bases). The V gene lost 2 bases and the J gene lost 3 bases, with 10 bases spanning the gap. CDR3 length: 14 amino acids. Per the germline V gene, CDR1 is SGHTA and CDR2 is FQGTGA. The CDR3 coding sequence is TGTGCCAGCAGCTTATTAGGGGAGGACACTGAAGCTTTCTTT. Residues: CASSLLGEDTEAFF.

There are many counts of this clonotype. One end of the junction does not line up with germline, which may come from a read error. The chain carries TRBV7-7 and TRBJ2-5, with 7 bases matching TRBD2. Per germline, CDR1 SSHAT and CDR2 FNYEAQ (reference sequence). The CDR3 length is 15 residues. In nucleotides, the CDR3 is TGTGCTAGCAGCTTAGCGCCGGGGGGTCGGGAGACCCAGTACTTC. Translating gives CASSLAPGGRETQYF.

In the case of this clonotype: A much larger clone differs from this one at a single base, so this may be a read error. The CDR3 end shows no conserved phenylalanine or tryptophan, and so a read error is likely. CDR3 sequence: CASRMQRLNSYEQYL. The CDR3 DNA follows: TGTGCCAGCAGGATGCAGCGGCTTAACTCCTACGAGCAGTACCTC. V usage is TRBV6-6 and J usage is TRBJ2-7; possible D gene TRBD2, 5 bases. The CDR3 has 15 amino acids. CDR1 is MNHNY and CDR2 is SVGAGI in the germline V gene (reference sequence). V lost 6 bases to trimming and J lost 0 bases, with 15 bases between them.

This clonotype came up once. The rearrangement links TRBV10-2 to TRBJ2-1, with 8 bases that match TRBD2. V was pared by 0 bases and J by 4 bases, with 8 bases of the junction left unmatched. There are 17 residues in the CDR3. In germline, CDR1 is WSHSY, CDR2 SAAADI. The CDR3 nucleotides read TGCGCCAGCAGTGAGTCGGTGAGCGGGAGTGCGTACAATGAGCAGTTCTTC. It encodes CASSESVSGSAYNEQFF.

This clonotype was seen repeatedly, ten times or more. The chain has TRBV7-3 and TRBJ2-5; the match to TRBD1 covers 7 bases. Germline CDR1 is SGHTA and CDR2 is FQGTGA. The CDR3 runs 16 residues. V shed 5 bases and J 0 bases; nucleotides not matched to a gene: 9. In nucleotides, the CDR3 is TGTGCCAGCAGCCTCCTGACAGGGTTAAACCAAGAGACCCAGTACTTC. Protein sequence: CASSLLTGLNQETQYF.

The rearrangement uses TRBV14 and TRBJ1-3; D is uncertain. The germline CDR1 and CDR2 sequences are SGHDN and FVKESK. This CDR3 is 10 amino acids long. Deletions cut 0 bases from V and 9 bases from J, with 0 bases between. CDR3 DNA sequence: TGTGCCAGCAGCCAAGACACCATATATTTT. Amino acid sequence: CASSQDTIYF. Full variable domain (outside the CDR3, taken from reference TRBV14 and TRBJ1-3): EAGVTQFPSHSVIEKGQTVTLRCDPISGHDNLYWYRRVMGKEIKFLLHFVKESKQDESGMPNNRFLAERTGGTYSTLKVQPAELEDSGVYFCASSQDTIYFGEGSWLTVV.

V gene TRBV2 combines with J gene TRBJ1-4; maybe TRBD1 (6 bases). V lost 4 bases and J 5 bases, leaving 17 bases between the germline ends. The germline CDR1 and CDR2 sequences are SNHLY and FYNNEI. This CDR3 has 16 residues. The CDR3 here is CASSVLAGAYNEKLFF. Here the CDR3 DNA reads TGTGCCAGCAGTGTTCTAGCGGGGGCCTACAATGAAAAACTGTTTTTT.

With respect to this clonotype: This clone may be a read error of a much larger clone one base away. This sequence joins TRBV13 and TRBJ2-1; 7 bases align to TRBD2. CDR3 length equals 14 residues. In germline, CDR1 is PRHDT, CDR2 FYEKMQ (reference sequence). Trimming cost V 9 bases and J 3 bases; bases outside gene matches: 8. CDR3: CASLAGGSYNEQFF. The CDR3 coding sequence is TGTGCCAGTTTAGCGGGTGGGAGCTACAATGAGCAGTTCTTC.

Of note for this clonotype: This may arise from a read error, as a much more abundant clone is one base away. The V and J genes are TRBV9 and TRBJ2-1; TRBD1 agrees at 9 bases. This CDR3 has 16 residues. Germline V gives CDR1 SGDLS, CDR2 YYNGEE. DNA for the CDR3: TGTGCCAGCAGCGAGGGGTTCGGACAGGGGAACAATGCGCAGTTCTTC. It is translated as CASSEGFGQGNNAQFF.

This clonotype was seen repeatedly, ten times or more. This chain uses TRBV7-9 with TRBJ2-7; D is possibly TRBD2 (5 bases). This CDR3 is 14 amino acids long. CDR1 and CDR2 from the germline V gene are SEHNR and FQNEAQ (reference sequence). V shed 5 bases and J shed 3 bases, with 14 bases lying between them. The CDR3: CASSAPGVSYEQYF. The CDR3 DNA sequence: TGTGCCAGCAGCGCACCCGGGGTTAGCTACGAGCAGTACTTC.

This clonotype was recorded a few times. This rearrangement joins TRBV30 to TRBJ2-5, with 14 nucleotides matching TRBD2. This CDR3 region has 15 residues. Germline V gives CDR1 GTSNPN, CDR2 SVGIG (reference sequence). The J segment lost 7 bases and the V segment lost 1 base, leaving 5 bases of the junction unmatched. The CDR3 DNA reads TGTGCCTGGAGTGGACTAGCGGGAGGGATTGGGACCCAGTACTTC. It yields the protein CAWSGLAGGIGTQYF.